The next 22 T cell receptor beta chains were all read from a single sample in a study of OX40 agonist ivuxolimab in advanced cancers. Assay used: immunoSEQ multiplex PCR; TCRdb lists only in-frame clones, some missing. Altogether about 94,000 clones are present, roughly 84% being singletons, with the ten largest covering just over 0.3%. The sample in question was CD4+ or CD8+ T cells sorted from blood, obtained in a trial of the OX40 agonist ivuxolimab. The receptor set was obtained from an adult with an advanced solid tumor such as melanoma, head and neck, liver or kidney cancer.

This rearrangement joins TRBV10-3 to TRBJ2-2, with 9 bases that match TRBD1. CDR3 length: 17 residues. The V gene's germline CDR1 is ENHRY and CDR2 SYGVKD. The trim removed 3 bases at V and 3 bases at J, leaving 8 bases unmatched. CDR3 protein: CAISERTGGSDTGELFF. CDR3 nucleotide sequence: TGTGCCATCAGTGAACGTACAGGGGGCTCAGACACCGGGGAGCTGTTTTTT.

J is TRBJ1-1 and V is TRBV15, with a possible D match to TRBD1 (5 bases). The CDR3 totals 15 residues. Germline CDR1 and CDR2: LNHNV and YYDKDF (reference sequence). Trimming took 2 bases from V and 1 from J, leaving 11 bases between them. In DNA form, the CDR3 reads TGTGCCACCAGCAGACCGACAGCGAGGAACACTGAAGCTTTCTTT. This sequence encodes CATSRPTARNTEAFF.

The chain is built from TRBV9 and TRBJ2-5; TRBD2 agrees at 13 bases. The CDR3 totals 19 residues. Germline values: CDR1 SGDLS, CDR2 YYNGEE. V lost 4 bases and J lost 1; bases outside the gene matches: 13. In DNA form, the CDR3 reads TGTGCCAGCAGCCCCAAAGGTGGGGGGACTAGCGGGGCCCAAGAGACCCAGTACTTC. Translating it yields CASSPKGGGTSGAQETQYF.

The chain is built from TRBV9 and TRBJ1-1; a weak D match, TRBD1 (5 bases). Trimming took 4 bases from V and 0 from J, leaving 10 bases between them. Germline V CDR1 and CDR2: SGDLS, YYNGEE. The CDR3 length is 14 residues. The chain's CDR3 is CASSSMGVNTEAFF. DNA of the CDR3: TGTGCCAGCAGCTCAATGGGGGTGAACACTGAAGCTTTCTTT.

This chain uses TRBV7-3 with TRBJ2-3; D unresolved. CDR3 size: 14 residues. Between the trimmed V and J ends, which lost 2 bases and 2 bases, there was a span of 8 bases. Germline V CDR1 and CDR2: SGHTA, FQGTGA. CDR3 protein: CASSLRASTDTQYF. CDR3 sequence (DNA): TGTGCCAGCAGCTTACGGGCCTCCACAGATACGCAGTATTTT.

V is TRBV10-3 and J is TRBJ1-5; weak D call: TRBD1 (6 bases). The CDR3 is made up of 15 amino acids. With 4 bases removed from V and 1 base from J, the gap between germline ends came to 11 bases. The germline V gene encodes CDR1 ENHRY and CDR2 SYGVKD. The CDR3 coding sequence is TGTGCCATCAGTGCCGGGGGCGCGAGCAATCAGCCCCAGCATTTT. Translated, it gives CAISAGGASNQPQHF.

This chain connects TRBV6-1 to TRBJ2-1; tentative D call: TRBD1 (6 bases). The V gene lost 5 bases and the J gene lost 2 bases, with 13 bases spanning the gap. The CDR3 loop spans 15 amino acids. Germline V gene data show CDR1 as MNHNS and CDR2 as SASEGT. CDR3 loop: CASSQGIGPYNEQFF. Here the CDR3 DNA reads TGTGCCAGCAGTCAGGGGATAGGTCCCTACAATGAGCAGTTCTTC.

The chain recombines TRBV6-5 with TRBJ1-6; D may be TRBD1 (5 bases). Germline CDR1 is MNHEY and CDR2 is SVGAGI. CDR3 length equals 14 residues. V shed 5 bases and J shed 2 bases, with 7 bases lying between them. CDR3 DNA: TGTGCCAGCAGTGCGACAGCCTATAATTCACCCCTCCACTTT. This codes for CASSATAYNSPLHF.

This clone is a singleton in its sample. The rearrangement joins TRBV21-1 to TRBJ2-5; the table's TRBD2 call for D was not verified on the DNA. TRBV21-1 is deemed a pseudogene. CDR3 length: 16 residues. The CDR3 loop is CASSKGGGDGKGTQYF. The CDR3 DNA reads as TGTGCCAGCAGCAAAGGAGGAGGGGACGGTAAGGGGACCCAGTACTTC.

In DNA, the CDR3 is TGCGCCAGCAGACGAGTCCTAATCACCGGGGAGCTGTTTTTT. It encodes CASRRVLITGELFF. V and J are TRBV10-1 and TRBJ2-2, with D unresolved. The V gene lost 6 bases and the J gene lost 4 bases, with 12 bases spanning the gap. The CDR3 spans 14 residues. The germline V gene encodes CDR1 WNHNN and CDR2 SYGVQD (reference sequence).

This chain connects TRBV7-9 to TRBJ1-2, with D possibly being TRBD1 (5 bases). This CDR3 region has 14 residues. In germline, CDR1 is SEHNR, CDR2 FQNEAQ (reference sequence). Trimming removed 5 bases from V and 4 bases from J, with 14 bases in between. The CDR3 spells CASSADSLSYGYTF. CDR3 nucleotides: TGTGCCAGCAGCGCCGACAGTCTGAGCTATGGCTACACCTTC.

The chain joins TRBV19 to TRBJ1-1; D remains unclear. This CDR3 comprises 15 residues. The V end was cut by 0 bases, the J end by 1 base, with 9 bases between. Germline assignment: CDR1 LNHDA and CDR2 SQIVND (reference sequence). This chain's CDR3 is CASSIDAGRNTEAFF. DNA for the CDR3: TGTGCCAGTAGTATAGATGCCGGGAGGAACACTGAAGCTTTCTTT.

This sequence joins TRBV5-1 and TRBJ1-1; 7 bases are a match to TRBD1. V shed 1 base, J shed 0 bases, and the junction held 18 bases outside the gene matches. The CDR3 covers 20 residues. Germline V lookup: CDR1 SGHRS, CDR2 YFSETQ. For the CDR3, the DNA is TGCGCCAGCAGCTTGAACTCAGGGGGGGTCTCCAGGGCCATGAACACTGAAGCTTTCTTT. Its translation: CASSLNSGGVSRAMNTEAFF.

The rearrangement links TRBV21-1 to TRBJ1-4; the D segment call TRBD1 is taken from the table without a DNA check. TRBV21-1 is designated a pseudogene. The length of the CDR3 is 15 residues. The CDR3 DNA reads TGTGCCAGCAGCACCCCGACAGGGGGGATGGAAAAACTGTTTTTT. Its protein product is CASSTPTGGMEKLFF.

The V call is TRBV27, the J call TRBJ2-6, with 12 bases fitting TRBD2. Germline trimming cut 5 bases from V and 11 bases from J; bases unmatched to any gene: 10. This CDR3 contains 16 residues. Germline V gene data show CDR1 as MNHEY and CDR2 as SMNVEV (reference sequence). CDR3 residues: CASSPAPSSGGDVLTF. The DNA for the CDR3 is TGTGCCAGCAGTCCCGCACCCTCTAGCGGGGGGGACGTCCTGACTTTC.

CDR3 bases: TGTGCCAGTAGTACCAAGACAGGGACCCCACAGCCGAACACTGAAGCTTTCTTT. It encodes CASSTKTGTPQPNTEAFF. This chain connects TRBV19 to TRBJ1-1; 7 bases agree with TRBD1. Germline CDR1 reads LNHDA; CDR2 reads SQIVND (reference sequence). CDR3 size: 18 residues. The V gene end was trimmed by 4 bases and the J gene end by 1 base; junction bases not matched to a gene: 15.

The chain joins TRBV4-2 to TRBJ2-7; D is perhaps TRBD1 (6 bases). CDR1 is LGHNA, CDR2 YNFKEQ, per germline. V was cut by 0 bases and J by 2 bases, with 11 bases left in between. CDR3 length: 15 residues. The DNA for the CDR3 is TGTGCCAGCAGCCAAGATCCGGGACATGCCTACGAGCAGTACTTC. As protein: CASSQDPGHAYEQYF.

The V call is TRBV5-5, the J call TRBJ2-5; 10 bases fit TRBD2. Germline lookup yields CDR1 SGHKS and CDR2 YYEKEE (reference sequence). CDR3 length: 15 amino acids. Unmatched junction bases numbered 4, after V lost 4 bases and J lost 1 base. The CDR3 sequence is CASSPSGGPQETQYF. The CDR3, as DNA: TGTGCCAGCAGCCCTAGCGGGGGCCCCCAAGAGACCCAGTACTTC.

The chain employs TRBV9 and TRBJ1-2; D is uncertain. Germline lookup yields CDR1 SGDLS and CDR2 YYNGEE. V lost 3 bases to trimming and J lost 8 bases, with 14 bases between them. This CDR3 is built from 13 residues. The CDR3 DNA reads TGTGCCAGCAGCGCCGGCCCGATGAAGGGCTACACCTTC. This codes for CASSAGPMKGYTF.

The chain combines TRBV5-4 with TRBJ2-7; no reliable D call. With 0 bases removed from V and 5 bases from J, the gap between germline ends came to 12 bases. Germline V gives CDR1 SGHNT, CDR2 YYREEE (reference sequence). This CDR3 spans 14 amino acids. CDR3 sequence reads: CASSLAPNTNEQYF. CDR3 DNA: TGTGCCAGCAGCTTGGCCCCCAACACCAACGAGCAGTACTTC.

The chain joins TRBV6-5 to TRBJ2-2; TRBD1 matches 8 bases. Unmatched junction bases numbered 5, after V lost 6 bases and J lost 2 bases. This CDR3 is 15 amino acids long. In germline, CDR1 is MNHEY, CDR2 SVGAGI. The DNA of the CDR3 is TGTGCCAGCAGCCGACAGGGGCATAACACCGGGGAGCTGTTTTTT. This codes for CASSRQGHNTGELFF.

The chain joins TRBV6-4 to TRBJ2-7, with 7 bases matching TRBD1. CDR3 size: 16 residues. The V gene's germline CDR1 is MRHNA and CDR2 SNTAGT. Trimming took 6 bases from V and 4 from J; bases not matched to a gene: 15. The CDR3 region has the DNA TGTGCCAGCAGCGGCACACAAAGGGACAGCCGATACGAGCAGTACTTC. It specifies CASSGTQRDSRYEQYF.